A single sample is the source of the 27 T cell receptor beta chains below, sequenced in a study of blood T cells in healthy people across ages. Next came a second PCR, run for roughly 6 to 11 cycles, which used a sample-barcoded 5' primer along with a J-beta primer mix. One entry per CDR3 protein, called by TCRdb with MiXCR from the 5' RACE reads. The sample lists roughly 1.7 million distinct CDR3 sequences; about 31% were seen once. The sample taken for sequencing was blood. The origin of the receptors is a woman aged 30 to 39 in good health.

This chain uses TRBV20-1 with TRBJ2-1; no clear D. CDR3 size: 12 residues. Germline CDR1 reads DFQATT; CDR2 reads SNEGSKA (reference sequence). V was trimmed by 3 bases and J by 3 bases, leaving 6 bases between them. The CDR3 spells CSASVLYNEQFF. The CDR3 nucleotides read TGCAGTGCTAGCGTACTCTACAATGAGCAGTTCTTC.

This clonotype was seen a handful of times. V usage is TRBV20-1 and J usage is TRBJ1-2; 10 nucleotides align to TRBD1. The CDR3 extends over 12 amino acids. Germline loops: CDR1 DFQATT, CDR2 SNEGSKA (reference sequence). The V and J ends lost 6 bases and 6 bases, in that order; junction bases with no gene match: 4. The CDR3 protein is CSATDRGDGYTF. The DNA of the CDR3 is TGCAGTGCAACGGACAGGGGGGATGGCTACACCTTC.

The rearrangement joins TRBV20-1 to TRBJ2-1; weak D call: TRBD2 (6 bases). Germline V CDR1 and CDR2: DFQATT, SNEGSKA (reference sequence). The V end lost 4 bases, the J end lost 6 bases, and 16 bases lay between the germline ends. This CDR3 region has 14 residues. The CDR3 DNA sequence: TGCAGTGCTATGTACGGGAGTTTGGTCAATGAGCAGTTCTTC. Protein: CSAMYGSLVNEQFF.

This sequence joins TRBV3-1 and TRBJ2-7, with unresolved D. This CDR3 spans 14 amino acids. The V gene's germline CDR1 is LGHDT and CDR2 YNNKEL (reference sequence). V lost 0 bases and J lost 0, with 6 bases in between. CDR3 sequence reads: CASSQDASSYEQYF. CDR3 coding DNA: TGTGCCAGCAGCCAAGACGCCAGCTCCTACGAGCAGTACTTC.

This clonotype was detected a few times. The chain recombines TRBV20-1 with TRBJ2-7; tentatively, D is TRBD1 (6 bases). Trimming cost V 5 bases and J 3 bases, with 8 bases left between them. The CDR3 has 11 residues. Germline V gene data show CDR1 as DFQATT and CDR2 as SNEGSKA (reference sequence). CDR3 DNA sequence: TGCAGTGCTCGACAGGACTACGAGCAGTACTTC. It yields the protein CSARQDYEQYF.

The gene calls are TRBV4-1 and TRBJ2-1; D call uncertain. The CDR3 is 16 amino acids. V shed 0 bases and J shed 6 bases, with 15 bases lying between them. The germline V gene encodes CDR1 MGHRA and CDR2 YSYEKL. This CDR3 reads CASSQEAGFYGNEQFF. CDR3 coding DNA: TGCGCCAGCAGCCAAGAGGCCGGGTTCTACGGCAATGAGCAGTTCTTC.

The J gene is TRBJ2-1, the V gene TRBV29-1, with D perhaps TRBD2 (7 bases). Germline V CDR1 and CDR2: SQVTM, ANQGSEA. This CDR3 spans 16 amino acids. The germline V and J ends were trimmed by 1 base and 8 bases, with 21 bases remaining between them. CDR3 loop: CSVEGVVKGGGDEQFF. In DNA, the CDR3 is TGCAGCGTTGAAGGGGTCGTAAAGGGGGGGGGCGATGAGCAGTTCTTC.

This clonotype was seen more than once but under ten times. The chain has TRBV28 and TRBJ2-7, with TRBD1 matching 9 bases. With 1 base clipped from V and 3 bases from J, the junction kept 7 bases outside the gene matches. CDR1 and CDR2 (germline): MDHEN, SYDVKM. The CDR3 consists of 16 residues. The CDR3 reads CASSLLGTGNLYEQYF. CDR3 DNA sequence: TGTGCCAGCAGTTTATTAGGGACAGGGAACCTCTACGAGCAGTACTTC.

V usage is TRBV30 and J usage is TRBJ1-1; D might be TRBD1 (5 bases). The CDR3 consists of 13 residues. Germline V gives CDR1 GTSNPN, CDR2 SVGIG (reference sequence). Trimming pared 3 bases from V and 3 bases from J, leaving 11 bases between. CDR3 sequence reads: CAWRDSHYTEAFF. The CDR3 nucleotides read TGTGCCTGGAGAGACAGCCACTACACTGAAGCTTTCTTT.

This clonotype was detected only a few times. This chain uses TRBV3-1 with TRBJ1-2; D not certain. V shed 4 bases and J shed 1 base, with 16 bases lying between them. Germline V gene sequence: CDR1 LGHDT, CDR2 YNNKEL (reference sequence). The CDR3 length is 16 residues. This CDR3 is CASSPNVLHDNYGYTF. CDR3 bases: TGTGCCAGCAGCCCCAACGTCCTTCACGATAACTATGGCTACACCTTC.

This clonotype was seen just once. This chain uses TRBV15 with TRBJ2-2, with a possible D match to TRBD2 (7 bases). CDR3 length: 13 amino acids. The V end lost 5 bases, the J end lost 8 bases, and 12 bases lay between the germline ends. In germline, CDR1 is LNHNV, CDR2 YYDKDF (reference sequence). The CDR3 bases are TGTGCCACCAGCGGGGGGGCTGCTGGGGAGCTGTTTTTT. Translating gives CATSGGAAGELFF.

The CDR3 nucleotides are TGTGCCAGCAGTGGGCAGGACAGAGAAAAACTGTTTTTT. The encoded protein is CASSGQDREKLFF. The chain couples TRBV2 to TRBJ1-4, with D maybe TRBD1 (6 bases). Germline values: CDR1 SNHLY, CDR2 FYNNEI. The CDR3 has 13 amino acids. V was shortened by 4 bases and J by 8 bases, with 11 bases between the two germline ends.

A few counts support this clonotype. The chain combines TRBV5-1 with TRBJ1-2, with 9 nucleotides matching TRBD1. Per the germline V gene, CDR1 is SGHRS and CDR2 is YFSETQ. J was trimmed by 5 bases and V by 4 bases; bases with no gene match: 9. There are 15 residues in the CDR3. The CDR3 reads CASSPGTGIEYGYTF. CDR3 coding DNA: TGCGCCAGCAGCCCAGGGACAGGGATTGAATATGGCTACACCTTC.

The J gene is TRBJ2-2, the V gene TRBV5-1, with D unresolved. Trimming stripped 0 bases from V and 6 bases from J, with 18 bases between. CDR3 length: 17 residues. Germline V gives CDR1 SGHRS, CDR2 YFSETQ. The CDR3 DNA sequence: TGCGCCAGCAGCTTGGAAAGCCGCCGCTTAAACGCCGGGGAGCTGTTTTTT. Translating it yields CASSLESRRLNAGELFF.

The V and J genes are TRBV4-1 and TRBJ2-7, with 9 bases matching TRBD2. The germline V gene encodes CDR1 MGHRA and CDR2 YSYEKL. V shed 0 bases, J shed 4 bases, and the junction held 7 bases outside the gene matches. There are 16 residues in the CDR3. The CDR3 DNA reads as TGCGCCAGCAGCCAAGATAATGCGGGAGGGGGATACGAGCAGTACTTC. This encodes CASSQDNAGGGYEQYF.

This clonotype was recorded many times. The chain carries TRBV29-1 and TRBJ2-5, with 8 bases identical to TRBD2. Germline loops: CDR1 SQVTM, CDR2 ANQGSEA. The CDR3 is 12 amino acids. Trimming removed 8 bases from V and 4 bases from J; junction bases left unmatched: 6. This CDR3 reads CSFSGGGETQYF. The DNA of the CDR3 is TGCAGCTTCAGCGGGGGAGGAGAGACCCAGTACTTC.

The gene calls are TRBV20-1 and TRBJ1-2; 8 bases align to TRBD1. With 5 bases clipped from V and 0 bases from J, the junction kept 8 bases outside the gene matches. Germline V gene sequence: CDR1 DFQATT, CDR2 SNEGSKA (reference sequence). This CDR3 region has 15 residues. Written as DNA, the CDR3 is TGCAGTGCTCGCGGACAGGGAGAGACTAACTATGGCTACACCTTC. It yields the protein CSARGQGETNYGYTF.

Of note for this clonotype: This may stem from a read error, because a much larger clone lies one nucleotide away. The chain couples TRBV4-2 to TRBJ2-7; no firm D call. This CDR3 comprises 15 residues. Trimming shortened V by 0 bases and J by 6 bases, and 15 bases separated the two germline ends. Per germline, CDR1 LGHNA and CDR2 YNFKEQ. The CDR3 DNA is TGTGCCAGCAGCCAAGAATGGGGATTCCCCCTCGAGCAGTACTTC. It specifies CASSQEWGFPLEQYF.

The chain couples TRBV6-1 to TRBJ2-6; 8 bases map to TRBD1. The CDR3 covers 18 residues. Germline V gives CDR1 MNHNS, CDR2 SASEGT. V dropped 5 bases and J dropped 4; count of bases not matched to a gene: 13. The CDR3 protein is CASSRGQGPPIGANVLTF. CDR3 sequence (DNA): TGTGCCAGCAGTAGAGGACAGGGTCCACCTATAGGGGCCAACGTCCTGACTTTC.

Only a few counts were recorded for this clonotype. V is TRBV7-9 and J is TRBJ2-3, with D maybe TRBD2 (6 bases). CDR3 length: 15 residues. Trimming left V 5 bases short and J 1 base short, with 13 bases between. Germline CDR1 is SEHNR and CDR2 is FQNEAQ (reference sequence). CDR3 sequence reads: CASSLGWGGTDTQYF. The CDR3 coding sequence is TGTGCCAGCAGCCTAGGTTGGGGGGGCACAGATACGCAGTATTTT.

This clonotype was seen a handful of times. The V and J genes are TRBV4-1 and TRBJ2-7, with 9 positions matching TRBD2. This CDR3 spans 16 amino acids. The V and J ends lost 1 base and 4 bases, in that order; junction bases with no gene match: 8. Germline CDR1 is MGHRA and CDR2 is YSYEKL. CDR3: CASSQAPSGVGYEQYF. The DNA of the CDR3 is TGCGCCAGCAGCCAAGCCCCTAGCGGGGTCGGGTACGAGCAGTACTTC.

This clonotype was seen just once. The V gene is TRBV6-2 or TRBV6-3, the J gene TRBJ1-1; TRBD1 agrees at 8 bases. This CDR3 has 15 amino acids. The V and J ends lost 6 bases and 1 base, in that order; junction bases with no gene match: 7. The germline CDR1 and CDR2 sequences are MNHEY and SVGEGT. This CDR3 reads CASRTGVFGNTEAFF. The CDR3, as DNA: TGTGCCAGCAGGACAGGGGTATTCGGGAACACTGAAGCTTTCTTT.

There are many counts of this clonotype. The CDR3 protein is CSVEGGRQFYEQYF. The CDR3 bases are TGCAGCGTTGAGGGGGGACGCCAATTCTACGAGCAGTACTTC. V is TRBV29-1 and J is TRBJ2-7; a possible D gene is TRBD2 (6 bases). This CDR3 is 14 amino acids long. From germline, CDR1 is SQVTM and CDR2 ANQGSEA. The V end was cut by 3 bases, the J end by 3 bases, with 15 bases between.

This clonotype was picked up a small number of times. The chain combines TRBV9 with TRBJ1-1; 7 bases agree with TRBD1. CDR3 length equals 12 residues. J gave up 8 bases and V 4 bases, and 5 bases lay outside the gene matches. Germline V gene data show CDR1 as SGDLS and CDR2 as YYNGEE. The CDR3 protein is CASSLQDREAFF. The DNA for the CDR3 is TGTGCCAGCAGCCTTCAGGACAGGGAAGCTTTCTTT.

The rearrangement joins TRBV4-1 to TRBJ1-5, with a tentative D call TRBD1 (5 bases). The CDR3 spans 14 residues. Germline loops: CDR1 MGHRA, CDR2 YSYEKL. The V gene lost 1 base and the J gene lost 5 bases, with 9 bases spanning the gap. As DNA, the CDR3 is TGCGCCAGCAGCCAAGGGAGGGACCATCAGCCCCAGCATTTT. It codes for CASSQGRDHQPQHF.

This clonotype occurred many times. The chain is built from TRBV20-1 and TRBJ2-5; D might be TRBD2 (6 bases). The CDR3 consists of 15 residues. Between the trimmed V and J ends, which lost 3 bases and 2 bases, there was a span of 16 bases. CDR1 is DFQATT, CDR2 SNEGSKA, per germline (reference sequence). The CDR3 nucleotides read TGCAGTGCTAGGCGGGCCGGGGGTCTTCAAGAGACCCAGTACTTC. Amino acid sequence: CSARRAGGLQETQYF.

The J gene is TRBJ1-1, the V gene TRBV27, with TRBD1 matching over 8 bases. CDR3 length: 16 residues. V dropped 7 bases and J dropped 4; count of bases not matched to a gene: 14. Germline CDR1 reads MNHEY; CDR2 reads SMNVEV (reference sequence). The CDR3, as DNA: TGTGCCAGCAAGTTGGACAGGGTATACCCTAGCACTGAAGCTTTCTTT. Translated, it gives CASKLDRVYPSTEAFF.